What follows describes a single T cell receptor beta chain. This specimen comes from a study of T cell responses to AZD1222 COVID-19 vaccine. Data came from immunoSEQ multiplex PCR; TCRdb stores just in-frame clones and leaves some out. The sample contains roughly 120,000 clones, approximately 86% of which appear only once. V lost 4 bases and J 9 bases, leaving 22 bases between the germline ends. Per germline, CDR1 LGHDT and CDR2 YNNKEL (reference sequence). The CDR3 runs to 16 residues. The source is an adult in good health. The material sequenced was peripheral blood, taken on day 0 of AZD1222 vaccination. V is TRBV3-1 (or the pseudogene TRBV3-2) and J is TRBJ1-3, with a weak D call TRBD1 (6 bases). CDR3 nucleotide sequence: TGTGCCAGCAGCCCCACCGAGGGGGGGATGGGAGCCACCATATATTTT. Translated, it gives CASSPTEGGMGATIYF.